The 4 T cell receptor beta chains presented below share a single source sample, sequenced in a study. TCRdb fed the 5' RACE reads into MiXCR, producing one record per CDR3 protein. The sample lists roughly 56,000 distinct CDR3 sequences, just under 30% occurring once. The sample comprised tumor-infiltrating naive CD4+ T cells sorted from the breast tumor. Subset in this sample: naive CD4+ T cells, CD4+CD45RA+CD25-. These receptors were obtained from a female donor with breast cancer.

The chain is built from TRBV20-1 and TRBJ2-1; no firm D call. Trimming removed 1 base at V and 2 bases at J, with 12 bases between. This CDR3 spans 15 amino acids. Germline values: CDR1 DFQATT, CDR2 SNEGSKA (reference sequence). The CDR3 bases are TGCAGTGCTAGAGGAAGACAACTTGCCTACAATGAGCAGTTCTTC. It yields the protein CSARGRQLAYNEQFF.

The chain combines TRBV20-1 with TRBJ1-1; TRBD1 matches 7 bases. The CDR3 runs to 14 residues. CDR1 and CDR2 (germline): DFQATT, SNEGSKA (reference sequence). V dropped 3 bases and J dropped 1; count of bases not matched to a gene: 5. CDR3 region: CSARGQRGNTEAFF. CDR3 nucleotides: TGCAGTGCTAGGGGACAGAGGGGGAACACTGAAGCTTTCTTT.

The chain joins TRBV9 to TRBJ2-1; D may be TRBD2 (6 bases). V was cut by 4 bases and J by 9 bases, with 26 bases left in between. This CDR3 has 17 residues. Germline CDR1 and CDR2: SGDLS and YYNGEE. This chain's CDR3 is CASSSPRGGLSFSEQFF. DNA for the CDR3: TGTGCCAGCAGCTCGCCCCGGGGAGGACTGTCATTTAGTGAGCAGTTCTTC.

This rearrangement joins TRBV20-1 to TRBJ1-6; 8 bases fit TRBD1. The CDR3 spans 15 residues. V was pared by 0 bases and J by 7 bases, with 5 bases of the junction left unmatched. The germline CDR1 and CDR2 sequences are DFQATT and SNEGSKA (reference sequence). CDR3 sequence reads: CSARDRQGANSPLHF. The CDR3 coding sequence is TGCAGTGCTAGAGATCGGCAGGGGGCCAATTCACCCCTCCACTTT.